This record concerns one T cell receptor beta chain sequence. Its antigen is not known. This entry belongs to a study of B cell selection in AIRE deficiency. The CDR3 sequence is 15 residues long. The ends were cut back, 1 base at V and 3 bases at J, with 12 bases in the middle. Germline V gene lookup returns CDR1 SGHTA and CDR2 FQGNSA. Sequencing was performed with immunoSEQ multiplex PCR; in TCRdb, only in-frame clones are kept and a portion is missing. The table shows about 22,000 clones, with over 90% occurring only once. Sorted regulatory T cells were CD4-positive, CD25-high and CD127-low or negative. Study conclusions and caveats: Shared Treg sequences were biased toward short CDR3s with few non-templated nucleotide insertions. Only about 9.3% of roughly 3,700 shared Treg sequences were patient-specific; roughly 30% healthy-specific. About a third of healthy-shared Treg sequences were found among patient Tconv cells.

The receptor was isolated from a human donor in good health. The chain has TRBV7-2 and TRBJ1-1; D may be TRBD1 (5 bases). The sample was CD4+CD25+ Tregs sorted from PBMCs. This chain's CDR3 is CASSLDHGGDTEAFF. CDR3 bases: TGTGCCAGCAGCTTAGATCACGGGGGGGACACTGAAGCTTTCTTT.